The present entry profiles one TCR beta chain with its context. The sample is drawn from a study of blood T cell repertoires in COVID-19. V lost 0 bases, J lost 6 bases, and 9 bases stayed unmatched. CDR3 length: 16 residues. Germline V gene sequence: CDR1 SGHRS, CDR2 YFSETQ. The protocol was immunoSEQ multiplex PCR, while the TCRdb copy is restricted to in-frame clones and leaves out a portion. The data contain about 240,000 clones, roughly 87% of them singletons. Sequenced material: peripheral blood. This clonotype was obtained from a woman under 40 with acute or convalescent COVID-19. The genes are TRBV5-1 and TRBJ2-7; 10 bases are shared with TRBD1. CDR3 nucleotides: TGCGCCAGCAGCTTGGAGACAGGGGGCTCCATGAGCGAGCAGTACTTC. This gives the protein CASSLETGGSMSEQYF.